The source of this T cell receptor beta chain is a study of blood T cell repertoires in COVID-19. Study overall: PBMCs, B-cell-depleted T cells, or T cells were the source of the cDNA or gDNA that made up the material.

In the original workflow: From reference gene primer amplification, estimates of nucleated cell counts were derived. The method was immunoSEQ multiplex PCR; TCRdb's version includes in-frame clones alone and lacks a portion of them. V, J and clone size derive from that table, while D and trimming were established from the DNA sequence. Altogether over 150,000 clones are present, about four fifths being singletons, with the ten largest covering about an eighth. In germline, CDR1 is SGHDT, CDR2 YYEEEE. The trim removed 2 bases at V and 6 bases at J, leaving 3 bases unmatched. The CDR3 spans 13 residues. Everyone who took part was roughly 18 to 89 years old, and they came from about 25 US areas. Participants' reported clinical history set cohort assignment.

The TCR sequence derives from a middle-aged man who had recovered from COVID-19. Sequences were obtained from PBMCs or T cells enriched from blood (not recorded which). The chain combines TRBV5-6 with TRBJ2-3; 7 bases are a match to TRBD1. The CDR3 nucleotides read TGTGCCAGCAGCTTCGACAGGGAGGATACGCAGTATTTT. It yields the protein CASSFDREDTQYF. The variable domain in full, with the rest retrieved from reference TRBV5-6 and TRBJ2-3, is DAGVTQSPTHLIKTRGQQVTLRCSPKSGHDTVSWYQQALGQGPQFIFQYYEEEERQRGNFPDRFSGHQFPNYSSELNVNALLLGDSALYLCASSFDREDTQYFGPGTRLTVL.